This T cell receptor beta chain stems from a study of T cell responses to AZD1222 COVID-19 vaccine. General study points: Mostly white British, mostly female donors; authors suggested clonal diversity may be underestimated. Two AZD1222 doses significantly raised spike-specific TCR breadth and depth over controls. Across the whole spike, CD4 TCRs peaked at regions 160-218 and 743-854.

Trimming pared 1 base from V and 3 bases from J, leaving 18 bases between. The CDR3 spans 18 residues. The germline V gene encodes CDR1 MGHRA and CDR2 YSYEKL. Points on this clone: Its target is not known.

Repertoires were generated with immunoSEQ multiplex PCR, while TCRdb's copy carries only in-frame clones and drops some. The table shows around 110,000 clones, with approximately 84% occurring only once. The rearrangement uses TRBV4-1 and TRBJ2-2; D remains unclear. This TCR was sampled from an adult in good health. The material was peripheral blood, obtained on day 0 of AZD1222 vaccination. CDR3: CASSQGGLTGFDTGELFF. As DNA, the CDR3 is TGCGCCAGCAGCCAAGGCGGATTGACGGGTTTCGACACCGGGGAGCTGTTTTTT.